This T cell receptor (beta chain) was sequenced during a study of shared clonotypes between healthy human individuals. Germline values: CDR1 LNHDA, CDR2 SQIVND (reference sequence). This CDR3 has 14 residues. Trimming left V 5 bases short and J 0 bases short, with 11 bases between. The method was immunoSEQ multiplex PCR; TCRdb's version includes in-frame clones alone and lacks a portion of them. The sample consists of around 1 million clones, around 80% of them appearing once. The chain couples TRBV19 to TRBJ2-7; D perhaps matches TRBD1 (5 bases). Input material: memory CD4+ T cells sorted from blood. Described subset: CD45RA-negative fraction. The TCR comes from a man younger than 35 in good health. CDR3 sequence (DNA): TGTGCCAGTAGTTACACAGGCCGCTCCTACGAGCAGTACTTC. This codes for CASSYTGRSYEQYF.